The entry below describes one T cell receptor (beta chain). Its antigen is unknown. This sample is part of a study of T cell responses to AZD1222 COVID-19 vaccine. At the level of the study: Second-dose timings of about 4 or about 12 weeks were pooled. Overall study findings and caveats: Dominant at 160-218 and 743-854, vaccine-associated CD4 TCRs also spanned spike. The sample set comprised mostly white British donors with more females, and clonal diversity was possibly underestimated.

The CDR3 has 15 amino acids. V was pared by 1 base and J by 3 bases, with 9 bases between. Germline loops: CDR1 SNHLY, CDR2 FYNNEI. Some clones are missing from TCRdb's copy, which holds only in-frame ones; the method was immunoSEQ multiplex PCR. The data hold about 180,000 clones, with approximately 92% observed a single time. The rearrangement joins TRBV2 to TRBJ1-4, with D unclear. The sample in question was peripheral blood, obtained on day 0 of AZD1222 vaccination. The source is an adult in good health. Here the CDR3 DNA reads TGTGCCAGCAGTGAAGAGGGTCAGGCTAATGAAAAACTGTTTTTT. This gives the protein CASSEEGQANEKLFF.